The rows below give T cell receptor beta chains drawn from one sample of a study of T cell repertoires in cytomegalovirus infection. TCRdb ran MiXCR on the reads and lists one entry per CDR3 protein. The sample lists about 110,000 distinct CDR3 sequences, around 30% occurring once. Their target antigens are unknown. The sequences come from CD8+ T cells from cultured PBMCs, collected from culture after CMV antigen stimulation. The receptors were sampled from a human donor in good health (CMV status not recorded). Some clones in this sample may be carry-over from other donors' samples. The CDR3 runs from the conserved cysteine through the conserved F or W. The D gene is left open where the match is weak. Not all rows give a size; the values are once, few, many and, for expanded clones, a class.

size	D	V	J	CDR3	DNA
NA	NA	TRBV2	TRBJ1-1	CASSEPGVNTEAFF	TGTGCCAGCAGTGAACCAGGGGTGAACACTGAAGCTTTCTTT
few	NA	TRBV20-1	TRBJ1-2	CSAFGQYGYTF	TGCAGTGCTTTCGGACAGTATGGCTACACCTTC
NA	NA	TRBV2	TRBJ2-1	CASTGRYNEQFF	TGTGCCAGCACAGGTAGATACAATGAGCAGTTCTTC
few	NA	TRBV2	TRBJ2-1	CASRDTNNEQFF	TGTGCCAGCCGGGACACCAACAATGAGCAGTTCTTC
few	NA	TRBV7-6	TRBJ1-1	CASSSRTAQNTEAFF	TGTGCCAGCAGCTCCAGGACAGCGCAGAACACTGAAGCTTTCTTT
NA	NA	TRBV11-1	TRBJ2-7	CASSLMTAAGEQYF	TGTGCCAGCAGCTTAATGACTGCAGCTGGCGAGCAGTACTTC
NA	NA	TRBV28	TRBJ2-3	CASSPRQNTDTQYF	TGTGCCAGCAGTCCAAGACAGAACACAGATACGCAGTATTTT
NA	NA	TRBV24-1	TRBJ2-3	CATSDFLSGAQTDTQYF	TGTGCCACCAGTGATTTTCTCTCGGGGGCCCAAACAGATACGCAGTATTTT
few	NA	TRBV5-1	TRBJ1-2	CASSLEPGASYGYTF	TGCGCCAGCAGCCTCGAACCAGGGGCTAGCTATGGCTACACCTTC
few	NA	TRBV28	TRBJ2-7	CASSLTESSYEQYF	TGTGCCAGCAGTTTGACAGAGAGCTCCTACGAGCAGTACTTC
NA	NA	TRBV27	TRBJ1-2	CASSLFFDGYGYTF	TGTGCCAGCAGTTTATTTTTTGACGGCTATGGCTACACCTTC
few	TRBD1	TRBV4-1	TRBJ1-2	CASSLDEGFRGVSGYTF	TGCGCCAGCAGCCTAGATGAGGGGTTCAGGGGGGTGAGTGGCTACACCTTC
NA	NA	TRBV6-1	TRBJ1-1	CASSEGRYTEAFF	TGTGCCAGCAGTGAAGGACGGTACACTGAAGCTTTCTTT
NA	NA	TRBV28	TRBJ2-1	CASTPLAVSSYNEQFF	TGTGCCAGCACTCCTCTGGCGGTGAGCTCCTACAATGAGCAGTTCTTC
many	TRBD1	TRBV7-8	TRBJ1-5	CASSLLQGTVDQPQHF	TGTGCCAGCAGCCTACTACAAGGGACAGTCGATCAGCCCCAGCATTTT
many	NA	TRBV7-9	TRBJ1-2	CASSLSPGAQDGYTF	TGTGCCAGCAGCTTAAGTCCGGGGGCACAGGATGGCTACACCTTC
NA	TRBD2	TRBV7-8	TRBJ2-1	CASSPHAPGLAVGYEQFF	TGTGCCAGCAGCCCCCACGCCCCGGGACTAGCGGTGGGTTATGAGCAGTTCTTC
NA	NA	TRBV5-6	TRBJ2-1	CASSASGVGYDNEQFF	TGTGCCAGCAGCGCCTCAGGGGTGGGGTATGACAATGAGCAGTTCTTC
NA	NA	TRBV19	TRBJ2-3	CASSIAPGPADTQYF	TGTGCCAGTAGTATAGCCCCGGGCCCGGCAGATACGCAGTATTTT
NA	NA	TRBV11-2	TRBJ2-7	CASSLDPGTDEQYF	TGTGCCAGCAGCTTAGATCCAGGTACGGACGAGCAGTACTTC
few	NA	TRBV4-2	TRBJ2-1	CASSQSLALPYNEQFF	TGTGCCAGCAGCCAGAGCCTGGCCCTCCCCTACAATGAGCAGTTCTTC
many	NA	TRBV7-6	TRBJ2-3	CASSLDRRDTQYF	TGTGCCAGCAGCTTAGACCGCAGGGATACGCAGTATTTT
few	NA	TRBV6-5	TRBJ1-1	CASSYNTGYTEAFF	TGTGCCAGCAGTTACAATACAGGGTACACTGAAGCTTTCTTT
NA	TRBD1	TRBV7-9	TRBJ1-1	CASSYTGGTEAFF	TGTGCCAGCAGCTATACAGGGGGAACTGAAGCTTTCTTT
NA	NA	TRBV11-2	TRBJ1-1	CASSLGEGLLRAFF	TGTGCCAGCAGCTTAGGAGAGGGGCTCCTGAGAGCTTTCTTT
NA	NA	TRBV19	TRBJ2-1	CASSIGASNEQFF	TGTGCCAGTAGTATCGGTGCGAGCAATGAGCAGTTCTTC
NA	NA	TRBV7-9	TRBJ1-6	CASSYHYNSPLHF	TGTGCCAGCAGCTATCACTATAATTCACCCCTCCACTTT
NA	TRBD2	TRBV7-6	TRBJ2-3	CASSDLRGAGAGDTQYF	TGTGCCAGCAGCGACTTGAGAGGAGCGGGGGCCGGAGATACGCAGTATTTT
NA	NA	TRBV20-1	TRBJ2-1	CSAKGLSGYNEQFF	TGCAGTGCTAAGGGTCTCTCGGGTTACAATGAGCAGTTCTTC
NA	NA	TRBV27	TRBJ2-5	CASSHRREETQYF	TGTGCCAGCAGTCACCGACGGGAAGAGACCCAGTACTTC
NA	TRBD1	TRBV12-3/TRBV12-4	TRBJ1-1	CASSLGAGGLGPEAFF	TGTGCCAGCAGTTTAGGGGCAGGGGGCCTAGGACCTGAAGCTTTCTTT
few	TRBD1	TRBV19	TRBJ2-7	CASSPFSGGSYEQYF	TGTGCCAGTAGTCCGTTCTCAGGGGGCTCCTACGAGCAGTACTTC
few	TRBD2	TRBV12-3/TRBV12-4	TRBJ2-5	CASSSLAGGETQYF	TGTGCCAGCAGTTCCTTAGCGGGGGGGGAGACCCAGTACTTC
few	NA	TRBV6-5	TRBJ1-1	CASSYFGLGQNTEAFF	TGTGCCAGCAGTTATTTCGGTTTGGGGCAGAACACTGAAGCTTTCTTT
few	TRBD2	TRBV6-5	TRBJ2-1	CASSYWGGVNNEQFF	TGTGCCAGCAGTTACTGGGGGGGGGTCAACAATGAGCAGTTCTTC
few	TRBD1	TRBV19	TRBJ1-1	CASSPGTGAMEAFF	TGTGCCAGTAGTCCCGGGACAGGGGCGATGGAAGCTTTCTTT
NA	NA	TRBV6-1	TRBJ1-5	CASRSGTSNQPQHF	TGTGCCAGTCGTTCCGGGACAAGCAATCAGCCCCAGCATTTT
many	TRBD1	TRBV7-9	TRBJ2-7	CASSLTGDPYEQYF	TGTGCCAGCAGCTTAACAGGGGACCCCTACGAGCAGTACTTC
NA	TRBD1	TRBV5-5	TRBJ2-7	CASSLGLSRQGAYEQYF	TGTGCCAGCAGCTTGGGACTTTCCCGACAGGGCGCCTACGAGCAGTACTTC
NA	NA	TRBV20-1	TRBJ2-6	CSARERGAPGANVLTF	TGCAGTGCTAGAGAAAGAGGGGCCCCAGGGGCCAACGTCCTGACTTTC
NA	NA	TRBV27	TRBJ2-1	CASSSPQGPEEQFF	TGTGCCAGCAGTTCACCCCAGGGGCCGGAGGAGCAGTTCTTC
few	NA	TRBV4-1	TRBJ1-1	CASSQDQHYNTEAFF	TGCGCCAGCAGCCAAGATCAACATTACAACACTGAAGCTTTCTTT
NA	TRBD1	TRBV6-2/TRBV6-3	TRBJ2-7	CASSMTGPYSYEQYF	TGTGCCAGCAGTATGACAGGGCCGTACTCCTACGAGCAGTACTTC
NA	TRBD1	TRBV29-1	TRBJ1-2	CSAPPTGIGYGYTF	TGCAGCGCTCCACCGACAGGGATCGGCTATGGCTACACCTTC
NA	TRBD2	TRBV3-1	TRBJ2-5	CASSQVTAGDQTQYF	TGTGCCAGCAGCCAAGTAACAGCGGGGGATCAGACCCAGTACTTC
few	NA	TRBV2	TRBJ2-1	CASSVNIYNEQFF	TGTGCCAGCAGTGTAAACATCTACAATGAGCAGTTCTTC
many	TRBD1	TRBV7-2	TRBJ2-5	CASSFRGKETQYF	TGTGCCAGCAGCTTCAGGGGGAAAGAGACCCAGTACTTC
NA	NA	TRBV6-1	TRBJ2-1	CASSSGSSPYNEQFF	TGTGCCAGCAGTTCGGGGTCCTCACCTTACAATGAGCAGTTCTTC
NA	NA	TRBV7-8	TRBJ1-6	CASSLYGPNSPLHF	TGTGCCAGCAGCTTATACGGGCCAAATTCACCCCTCCACTTT
NA	TRBD1	TRBV15	TRBJ2-7	CATSSTSGQNYEQYF	TGTGCCACCAGCTCAACCTCGGGACAGAACTACGAGCAGTACTTC
many	NA	TRBV7-6	TRBJ1-1	CASSSGQVGTEAFF	TGTGCCAGCAGCTCCGGACAAGTGGGCACTGAAGCTTTCTTT
few	TRBD2	TRBV2	TRBJ2-5	CASSVGLADHQETQYF	TGTGCCAGCAGTGTAGGACTAGCGGATCACCAAGAGACCCAGTACTTC
NA	NA	TRBV9	TRBJ2-7	CASSAPGHPYEQYF	TGTGCCAGCAGCGCGCCGGGACACCCCTACGAGCAGTACTTC
NA	NA	TRBV14	TRBJ1-1	CASSQGGALSTEAFF	TGTGCCAGCAGCCAAGGTGGCGCGCTGAGCACTGAAGCTTTCTTT
NA	NA	TRBV4-2	TRBJ2-1	CASGGRRDPSSYNEQFF	TGTGCCAGCGGAGGGCGAAGGGACCCATCCTCCTACAATGAGCAGTTCTTC